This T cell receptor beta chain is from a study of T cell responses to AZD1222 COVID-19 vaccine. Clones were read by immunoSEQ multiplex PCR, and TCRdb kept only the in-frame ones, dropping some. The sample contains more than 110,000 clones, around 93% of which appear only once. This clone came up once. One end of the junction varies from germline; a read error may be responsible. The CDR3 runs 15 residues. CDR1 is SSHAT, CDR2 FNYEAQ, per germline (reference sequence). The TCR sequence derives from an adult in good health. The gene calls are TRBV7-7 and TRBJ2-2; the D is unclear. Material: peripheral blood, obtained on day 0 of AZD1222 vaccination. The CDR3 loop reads CASSLVVGTTGELFF. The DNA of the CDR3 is TGTGCTAGCAGCTTAGTAGTAGGTACCACCGGGGAGCTGTTTTTT.